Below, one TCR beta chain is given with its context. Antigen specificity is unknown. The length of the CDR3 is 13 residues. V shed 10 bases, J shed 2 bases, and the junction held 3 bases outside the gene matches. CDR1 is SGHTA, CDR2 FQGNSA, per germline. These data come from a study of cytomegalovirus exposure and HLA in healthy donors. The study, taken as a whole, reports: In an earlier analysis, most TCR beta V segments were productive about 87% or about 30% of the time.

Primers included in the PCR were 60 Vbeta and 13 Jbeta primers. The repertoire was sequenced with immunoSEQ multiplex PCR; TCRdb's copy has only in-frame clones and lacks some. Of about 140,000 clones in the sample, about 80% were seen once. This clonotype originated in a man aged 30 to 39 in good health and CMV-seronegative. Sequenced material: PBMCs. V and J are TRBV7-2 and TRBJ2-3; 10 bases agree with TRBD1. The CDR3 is CATRQGATDTQYF. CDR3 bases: TGTGCCACCCGACAGGGGGCCACAGATACGCAGTATTTT. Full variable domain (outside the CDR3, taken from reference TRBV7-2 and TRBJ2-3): GAGVSQSPSNKVTEKGKDVELRCDPISGHTALYWYRQSLGQGLEFLIYFQGNSAPDKSGLPSDRFSAERTGGSVSTLTIQRTQQEDSAVYLCATRQGATDTQYFGPGTRLTVL.